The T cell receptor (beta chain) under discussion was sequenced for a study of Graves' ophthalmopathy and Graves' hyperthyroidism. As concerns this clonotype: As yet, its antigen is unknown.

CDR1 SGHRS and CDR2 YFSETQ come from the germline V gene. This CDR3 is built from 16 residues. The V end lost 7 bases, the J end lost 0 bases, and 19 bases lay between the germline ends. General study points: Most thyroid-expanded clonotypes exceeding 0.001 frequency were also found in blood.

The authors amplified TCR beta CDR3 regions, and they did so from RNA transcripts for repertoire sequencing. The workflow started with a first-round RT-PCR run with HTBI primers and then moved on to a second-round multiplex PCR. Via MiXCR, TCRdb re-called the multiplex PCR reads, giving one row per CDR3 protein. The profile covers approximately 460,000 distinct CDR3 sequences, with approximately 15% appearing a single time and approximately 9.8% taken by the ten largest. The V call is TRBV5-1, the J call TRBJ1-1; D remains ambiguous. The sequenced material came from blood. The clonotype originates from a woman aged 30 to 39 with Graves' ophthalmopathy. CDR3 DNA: TGCGCCAGCCATTATACGACCGCTTTCATGAACACTGAAGCTTTCTTT. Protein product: CASHYTTAFMNTEAFF.